A single sample gave rise to the 8 T cell receptor beta chains below, sequenced in a study of blood T cell repertoires in COVID-19. Sequencing was performed with immunoSEQ multiplex PCR; in TCRdb, only in-frame clones are kept and a portion is missing. Among some 88,000 clones listed, about 90% were seen once. The sample consisted of peripheral blood. These receptors all come from a human donor with active COVID-19. The donor label of this sample is uncertain.

The chain links TRBV11-2 to TRBJ1-3; no clear D gene. The CDR3 extends over 14 amino acids. V lost 4 bases, J lost 8 bases, and 15 bases lay in between. The germline gives CDR1 SGHAT, CDR2 FQNNGV. The DNA of the CDR3 is TGTGCCAGCAGCTCATTCAGTGTACCTCACACCATATATTTT. Protein sequence: CASSSFSVPHTIYF.

This chain joins TRBV5-1 and TRBJ2-1; TRBD2 might be the D (6 bases). This CDR3 comprises 15 residues. The germline CDR1 and CDR2 sequences are SGHRS and YFSETQ. V gave up 3 bases and J gave up 4 bases, with 14 bases separating them. The CDR3 here is CASSSGTSGYNEQFF. CDR3 DNA: TGCGCCAGCAGCTCGGGGACTTCGGGGTACAATGAGCAGTTCTTC. The whole variable domain, remainder taken from reference TRBV5-1 and TRBJ2-1, is KAGVTQTPRYLIKTRGQQVTLSCSPISGHRSVSWYQQTPGQGLQFLFEYFSETQRNKGNFPGRFSGRQFSNSRSEMNVSTLELGDSALYLCASSSGTSGYNEQFFGPGTRLTVL.

The chain couples TRBV5-5 to TRBJ1-4; D call uncertain. V was trimmed by 1 base and J by 0 bases, leaving 10 bases between them. The CDR3 length is 16 residues. Germline V gene sequence: CDR1 SGHKS, CDR2 YYEKEE (reference sequence). The CDR3 DNA follows: TGTGCCAGCAGCTTGAGGGAGGCTGCAACTAATGAAAAACTGTTTTTT. Translated: CASSLREAATNEKLFF.

This clone is a singleton in its sample. The V gene is TRBV7-9, the J gene TRBJ2-7, with 10 bases aligning to TRBD1. Trimming at V came to 5 bases and at J to 5 bases, leaving 12 bases not matched to a gene. Looked up from germline, CDR1 is SEHNR and CDR2 is FQNEAQ (reference sequence). The CDR3 runs 16 residues. CDR3 sequence (DNA): TGTGCCAGCAGCCCATCTCCGGGACAGGGGATAAACGAGCAGTACTTC. It yields the protein CASSPSPGQGINEQYF.

V and J are TRBV7-2 and TRBJ2-7, with 11 bases matching TRBD1. Germline assignment: CDR1 SGHTA and CDR2 FQGNSA. The CDR3 length is 15 residues. V shed 4 bases and J 7 bases; nucleotides not matched to a gene: 9. The CDR3 loop is CASSSRDRGAREQYF. CDR3 DNA: TGTGCCAGCAGCTCCCGGGACAGGGGGGCTCGTGAGCAGTACTTC.

This chain joins TRBV5-8 and TRBJ2-5; the D gene is possibly TRBD1 (8 bases). The CDR3 contains 16 residues. V dropped 4 bases and J dropped 5 bases, with 21 bases sitting between them. Germline CDR1 and CDR2: SGHTS and YDEGEE. CDR3 nucleotides: TGTGCCAGCAGCCCGGGGGGACAGGTGGTCGGGGAGACCCAGTACTTC. The encoded protein is CASSPGGQVVGETQYF. The whole variable domain, filled in from reference TRBV5-8 and TRBJ2-5, reads EAGVTQSPTHLIKTRGQQATLRCSPISGHTSVYWYQQALGLGLQFLLWYDEGEERNRGNFPPRFSGRQFPNYSSELNVNALELEDSALYLCASSPGGQVVGETQYFGPGTRLLVL.

The sample holds one count of this clone. The chain uses TRBV6-6 and TRBJ2-7, with a possible D match to TRBD1 (5 bases). CDR1 is MNHNY, CDR2 SVGAGI, per germline (reference sequence). The CDR3 runs to 14 residues. The V end lost 4 bases, the J end lost 6 bases, and 16 bases lay between the germline ends. The CDR3 here is CASSSSGAIREQYF. For the CDR3, the DNA is TGTGCCAGCAGTTCAAGTGGGGCGATCCGCGAGCAGTACTTC.

The chain joins TRBV5-6 to TRBJ2-7; 7 bases line up with TRBD1. With V trimmed by 9 bases and J by 3 bases, 9 bases remained unmatched. Germline CDR1 SGHDT, CDR2 YYEEEE. CDR3 length equals 13 residues. CDR3 DNA: TGTGCCACCACGCGGCAGGGGGTCTACGAGCAGTACTTC. It translates to CATTRQGVYEQYF.